Below are 26 T cell receptor beta chains sequenced from a single sample in a study of PD-L1 blockade in urothelial cancer. Only in-frame clones appear in the TCRdb table, and some are missing; sequencing was by immunoSEQ multiplex PCR. The data contain more than 45,000 clones, around 86% of them singletons. Time point meaning: peripheral blood 6 weeks after treatment start. The material sequenced was PBMCs, taken around atezolizumab (anti-PD-L1) treatment. The origin of the receptors is a man in his sixties with urothelial cancer.

The chain uses TRBV6-1 and TRBJ2-2; TRBD2 aligns across 12 bases. V was pared by 2 bases and J by 4 bases, with 11 bases of the junction left unmatched. This CDR3 has 19 residues. Germline V lookup: CDR1 MNHNS, CDR2 SASEGT. The CDR3 is CASSESLAGGRPGTGELFF. In DNA, the CDR3 is TGTGCCAGCAGTGAATCCCTAGCGGGGGGGCGCCCCGGCACCGGGGAGCTGTTTTTT.

In DNA form, the CDR3 reads TGTGCCAGCAGTGGCGCGGGTAGGAACACTGAAGCTTTCTTT. It translates to CASSGAGRNTEAFF. The rearrangement joins TRBV2 to TRBJ1-1; D is uncertain. This CDR3 has 14 amino acids. From germline, CDR1 is SNHLY and CDR2 FYNNEI. V lost 4 bases and J lost 1, with 10 bases in between.

The chain has TRBV5-1 and TRBJ2-7; the match to TRBD1 covers 9 bases. Germline trimming cut 4 bases from V and 8 bases from J; bases unmatched to any gene: 4. Germline V gives CDR1 SGHRS, CDR2 YFSETQ. CDR3 length: 12 residues. The CDR3 DNA reads TGCGCCAGCAGCCAACAGGGGGCTAAGCAGTACTTC. This translates into CASSQQGAKQYF. The full variable domain, its missing parts supplied by reference TRBV5-1 and TRBJ2-7, is KAGVTQTPRYLIKTRGQQVTLSCSPISGHRSVSWYQQTPGQGLQFLFEYFSETQRNKGNFPGRFSGRQFSNSRSEMNVSTLELGDSALYLCASSQQGAKQYFGPGTRLTVT.

The chain is built from TRBV9 and TRBJ2-3; 8 nucleotides align to TRBD2. This CDR3 has 15 residues. V lost 3 bases to trimming and J lost 4 bases; unmatched junction nucleotides: 7. Germline loops: CDR1 SGDLS, CDR2 YYNGEE. CDR3: CASSENPGGADTQYF. CDR3 DNA sequence: TGTGCCAGCAGCGAGAATCCCGGGGGGGCAGATACGCAGTATTTT.

The chain is built from TRBV5-1 and TRBJ2-3; 8 bases are shared with TRBD2. The CDR3 consists of 17 residues. The germline CDR1 and CDR2 sequences are SGHRS and YFSETQ. V lost 0 bases, J lost 1 base, and 7 bases stayed unmatched. CDR3 in amino acids: CASSLEGREGGTDTQYF. CDR3 bases: TGCGCCAGCAGCTTGGAAGGTCGGGAGGGGGGCACAGATACGCAGTATTTT.

The V gene is TRBV5-1, the J gene TRBJ2-3; D is possibly TRBD1 (6 bases). The CDR3 runs 16 residues. Trimming took off 6 bases at V and 1 base at J, with 18 bases between the two ends. CDR1 SGHRS and CDR2 YFSETQ come from the germline V gene. In DNA form, the CDR3 reads TGCGCCAGCACCGTCTTAAACAGGGTTGGCACAGATACGCAGTATTTT. Translated: CASTVLNRVGTDTQYF.

V is TRBV5-5 and J is TRBJ2-7; D call uncertain. Trimming left V 0 bases short and J 2 bases short, with 12 bases between. The CDR3 spans 15 residues. Per germline, CDR1 SGHKS and CDR2 YYEKEE (reference sequence). CDR3 nucleotides: TGTGCCAGCAGCTTGGAGTCGCTGGGCACCTACGAGCAGTACTTC. This sequence encodes CASSLESLGTYEQYF.

The chain links TRBV19 to TRBJ1-1; D is possibly TRBD1 (6 bases). Germline CDR1 reads LNHDA; CDR2 reads SQIVND (reference sequence). Deletions cut 7 bases from V and 3 bases from J, with 12 bases between. The CDR3 is 13 residues long. The CDR3 sequence: CASTPTGYTEAFF. CDR3 coding DNA: TGTGCCAGTACCCCTACAGGGTACACTGAAGCTTTCTTT.

This chain joins TRBV19 and TRBJ2-7; 8 positions agree with TRBD1. Germline values: CDR1 LNHDA, CDR2 SQIVND (reference sequence). V lost 4 bases, J lost 5 bases, and 4 bases stayed unmatched. The CDR3 runs 13 residues. The CDR3 loop reads CASSTRQGHEQYF. The CDR3 region has the DNA TGTGCCAGTAGTACCCGACAGGGGCACGAGCAGTACTTC.

The gene calls are TRBV5-1 and TRBJ1-2; the D gene is possibly TRBD1 (5 bases). The CDR3 length is 14 residues. CDR1 is SGHRS, CDR2 YFSETQ, per germline. The V end was cut by 3 bases, the J end by 3 bases, with 12 bases between. The CDR3 is CASSSGGSYYGYTF. The CDR3 DNA reads as TGCGCCAGCAGCTCGGGGGGGAGTTACTATGGCTACACCTTC. The whole variable domain, remainder taken from reference TRBV5-1 and TRBJ1-2, is KAGVTQTPRYLIKTRGQQVTLSCSPISGHRSVSWYQQTPGQGLQFLFEYFSETQRNKGNFPGRFSGRQFSNSRSEMNVSTLELGDSALYLCASSSGGSYYGYTFGSGTRLTVV.

This rearrangement joins TRBV7-9 to TRBJ1-2; D uncertain. This CDR3 comprises 11 residues. Germline V CDR1 and CDR2: SEHNR, FQNEAQ (reference sequence). The ends were cut back, 3 bases at V and 8 bases at J, with 7 bases in the middle. The DNA of the CDR3 is TGTGCCAGCAGCTTCGGTTGGGGCTACACCTTC. Amino acids: CASSFGWGYTF.

V usage is TRBV28 and J usage is TRBJ2-7; weak D call: TRBD2 (5 bases). The CDR3 totals 11 residues. The germline V gene has CDR1 MDHEN and CDR2 SYDVKM. V was shortened by 10 bases and J by 2 bases, with 9 bases between the two germline ends. The CDR3 protein is CATRDPYEQYF. The CDR3 DNA reads TGTGCCACCCGGGATCCCTACGAGCAGTACTTC.

The CDR3 nucleotides are TGTGCCAGCACCCCCGCGGTTTCCGGCTACGAGCAGTACTTC. Translated: CASTPAVSGYEQYF. This rearrangement joins TRBV6-1 to TRBJ2-7; D is undetermined. The germline V gene encodes CDR1 MNHNS and CDR2 SASEGT. The CDR3 is made up of 14 amino acids. Trimming cost V 7 bases and J 3 bases, with 16 bases left between them.

This rearrangement joins TRBV7-6 to TRBJ2-1, with 9 positions matching TRBD1. The CDR3 is 13 amino acids. Germline-derived CDR1 and CDR2 are SGHVS and FNYEAQ. After removal of 3 bases from V and 13 bases from J, the junction contained 7 bases not matched to a gene. The CDR3 DNA sequence: TGTGCCAGCAGCTTGGGGACAGGGAACTCCCAGTTCTTC. Translating gives CASSLGTGNSQFF. The complete variable domain, with remaining parts taken from reference TRBV7-6 and TRBJ2-1, reads GAGVSQSPRYKVTKRGQDVALRCDPISGHVSLYWYRQALGQGPEFLTYFNYEAQQDKSGLPNDRFSAERPEGSISTLTIQRTEQRDSAMYRCASSLGTGNSQFFGPGTRLTVL.

The chain has TRBV7-9 and TRBJ2-3; TRBD1 might be the D (5 bases). Trimming took 9 bases from V and 2 from J, leaving 18 bases between them. The germline V gene has CDR1 SEHNR and CDR2 FQNEAQ (reference sequence). This CDR3 spans 15 amino acids. The CDR3 region is CASDPGLGDTDTQYF. Here the CDR3 DNA reads TGTGCCAGTGATCCGGGCCTAGGGGACACAGATACGCAGTATTTT.

The rearrangement links TRBV10-2 to TRBJ2-7, with a weak D call TRBD2 (6 bases). This CDR3 is built from 13 residues. Trimming stripped 6 bases from V and 2 bases from J, with 11 bases between. Germline CDR1 is WSHSY and CDR2 is SAAADI. The CDR3 region is CASSRDFPYEQYF. The CDR3 region has the DNA TGCGCCAGCAGCAGGGACTTCCCCTACGAGCAGTACTTC.

This clone was seen a handful of times. The chain is built from TRBV9 and TRBJ2-7; D may be TRBD1 (5 bases). Between the trimmed V and J ends, which lost 0 bases and 4 bases, there was a span of 14 bases. Germline assignment: CDR1 SGDLS and CDR2 YYNGEE. This CDR3 spans 15 amino acids. Written as DNA, the CDR3 is TGTGCCAGCAGCGTAGGGTGGACACCCATATACGAGCAGTACTTC. Translation gives CASSVGWTPIYEQYF. The full variable domain, in which reference TRBV9 and TRBJ2-7 provide the parts outside the CDR3, is DSGVTQTPKHLITATGQRVTLRCSPRSGDLSVYWYQQSLDQGLQFLIQYYNGEERAKGNILERFSAQQFPDLHSELNLSSLELGDSALYFCASSVGWTPIYEQYFGPGTRLTVT.

V is TRBV7-9 and J is TRBJ1-1, with a tentative D call TRBD1 (5 bases). The CDR3 has 15 residues. V was clipped by 0 bases and J by 4 bases, with 12 bases between them. Germline assignment: CDR1 SEHNR and CDR2 FQNEAQ (reference sequence). CDR3 sequence reads: CASSLASGALTEAFF. The CDR3 region has the DNA TGTGCCAGCAGCTTAGCGAGCGGGGCTCTCACTGAAGCTTTCTTT.

The chain joins TRBV29-1 to TRBJ1-2; a possible D gene is TRBD1 (5 bases). The germline V gene has CDR1 SQVTM and CDR2 ANQGSEA. V shed 0 bases and J shed 4 bases, with 9 bases lying between them. The CDR3 loop spans 13 amino acids. The CDR3 here is CSVEEDSVYGYTF. In DNA, the CDR3 is TGCAGCGTTGAAGAAGACAGTGTCTATGGCTACACCTTC.

The V call is TRBV30, the J call TRBJ1-2, with a weak D call TRBD1 (5 bases). Looked up from germline, CDR1 is GTSNPN and CDR2 is SVGIG (reference sequence). The V end was cut by 2 bases, the J end by 9 bases, with 16 bases between. The CDR3 spans 13 residues. The CDR3 nucleotides read TGTGCCTGGAGTCGAGACAGACCTATGAGCTACACCTTC. Its protein is CAWSRDRPMSYTF.

V is TRBV7-3 and J is TRBJ2-7, with 7 bases lining up with TRBD2. Germline V gives CDR1 SGHTA, CDR2 FQGTGA. The ends lost 1 base at V and 5 bases at J; junction bases unmatched: 5. This CDR3 is built from 14 residues. This CDR3 reads CASSLRLAFNEQYF. CDR3 bases: TGTGCCAGCAGCTTAAGACTAGCATTTAACGAGCAGTACTTC.

The gene calls are TRBV19 and TRBJ1-4, with 7 bases identical to TRBD1. Germline CDR1 reads LNHDA; CDR2 reads SQIVND (reference sequence). V lost 7 bases and J lost 6; bases outside the gene matches: 8. This CDR3 has 14 amino acids. CDR3 nucleotide sequence: TGTGCCAGTAAGACGACAGGGAGGTATGAAAAACTGTTTTTT. Translated, it gives CASKTTGRYEKLFF.

CDR3 nucleotide sequence: TGTGCCAGTAGTATTCGGGGGGAGCTGTTTTTT. It specifies CASSIRGELFF. The chain employs TRBV19 and TRBJ2-2; no firm D call. V was cut by 3 bases and J by 8 bases, with 4 bases left in between. The CDR3 consists of 11 residues. CDR1 and CDR2 (germline): LNHDA, SQIVND (reference sequence).

This clone was picked up one time. J is TRBJ1-2 and V is TRBV12-2; the D call of TRBD1 is as the table states it, not checked on the DNA. TRBV12-2 is a pseudogene locus. This CDR3 has 14 amino acids. In nucleotides, the CDR3 is TGTGCAAGTCGCTTGGGACAGGGTAACTATGGCTACACCTTC. This translates into CASRLGQGNYGYTF.

The V call is TRBV18, the J call TRBJ1-1; the D is unclear. This CDR3 comprises 16 residues. In germline, CDR1 is KGHSH, CDR2 LQKENI. The ends were cut back, 3 bases at V and 5 bases at J, with 19 bases in the middle. CDR3 sequence reads: CASSPLGLTGGTEAFF. CDR3 DNA sequence: TGTGCCAGCTCACCCCTCGGCCTGACGGGAGGGACTGAAGCTTTCTTT.

The V and J genes are TRBV29-1 and TRBJ2-3, with 14 bases fitting TRBD2. Germline values: CDR1 SQVTM, CDR2 ANQGSEA. This CDR3 contains 19 residues. The V and J ends lost 4 bases and 5 bases, in that order; junction bases with no gene match: 17. The CDR3 sequence: CSVAEGGLAGGLGRDTQYF. The DNA of the CDR3 is TGCAGCGTTGCCGAGGGTGGACTAGCGGGGGGCTTGGGGCGAGATACGCAGTATTTT.